The clone carrying this TCR beta chain was seen more than once but under ten times. These data are taken from a study of blood T cell repertoires in COVID-19. The CDR3 extends over 16 amino acids. CDR1 is MNHEY, CDR2 SVGEGT, per germline. Trimming took 5 bases from V and 4 from J, leaving 20 bases between them. Here immunoSEQ multiplex PCR was the method, and the copy in TCRdb shows in-frame clones only, minus some. This sample yields 35,000 to 45,000 clones, of which around 81% are seen a single time; 5% to 6.5% belongs to the top ten. The chain joins TRBV6-2 or TRBV6-3 to TRBJ1-2; tentatively, D is TRBD1 (5 bases). Sequenced input: peripheral blood. The origin of this receptor is a man aged 50 to 59 with active COVID-19. CDR3 coding DNA: TGTGCCAGCAGTCCGCTAGGACAAGGCCTACCCTATGGCTACACCTTC. Translated: CASSPLGQGLPYGYTF.